Sequencing of this TCR beta chain was carried out in a study of CD8+CD57+ T cells in acquired aplastic anemia. Patients picked for sequencing had shown CD8+CD57+ cell expansion detected by flow cytometry. TCR beta VDJ and CDR3 profiles were obtained from a genomic DNA template. TCRdb redid the calling of the reads with MiXCR, one entry per CDR3 protein. Seen here are around 130,000 distinct CDR3 sequences, approximately 50% observed once, and the top ten hold 29%. Sequenced: sorted CD4+, CD8+, or CD8+CD57+ T cells (not recorded which) from PBMCs. The sequence was obtained from a human donor with aplastic anemia.

The DNA for the CDR3 is TGCAGTGCTAGAGGCACCGGGACAGGGCCGGACGAGCAGTACTTC. Protein product: CSARGTGTGPDEQYF. This sequence joins TRBV20-1 and TRBJ2-7, with TRBD1 matching over 9 bases. This CDR3 comprises 15 residues. V lost 1 base to trimming and J lost 5 bases; unmatched junction nucleotides: 9. CDR1 and CDR2 (germline): DFQATT, SNEGSKA (reference sequence).